In its sample, the clone carrying this TCR beta chain was seen a few times. Antigen unknown. This sample stems from a study of T cells after yellow fever vaccination. Findings and limits, study-wide: Repertoires sorted by FACS could include abundant clonotypes that are contaminants from the bulk population. CD4 and CD8 compartments shared a small share of clonotypes, likely from convergent recombination. Peaking on day 5 versus 15, the secondary response was faster but weaker.

V shed 5 bases and J 4 bases; nucleotides not matched to a gene: 13. Germline loops: CDR1 SGHVS, CDR2 FQNEAQ. The CDR3 runs to 17 residues. Generation of TCR cDNA used 5'RACE template switching (which added a universal primer site and UMIs). Each CDR3 protein is one row after TCRdb ran MiXCR on the 5' RACE reads. The top ten hold about 15% of the sample, which has 500,000 to 650,000 distinct CDR3 sequences, roughly an eighth seen once. This chain joins TRBV7-8 and TRBJ1-2; 10 nucleotides align to TRBD1. This specimen was PBMCs, taken on the day of the yellow fever booster vaccination. The TCR was taken from a young man who received the YFV17D yellow fever vaccine. CDR3 in DNA: TGTGCCAGCAGCCAACACCGGGGGACAGGGGACGTCTATGGCTACACCTTC. Amino acid sequence: CASSQHRGTGDVYGYTF.